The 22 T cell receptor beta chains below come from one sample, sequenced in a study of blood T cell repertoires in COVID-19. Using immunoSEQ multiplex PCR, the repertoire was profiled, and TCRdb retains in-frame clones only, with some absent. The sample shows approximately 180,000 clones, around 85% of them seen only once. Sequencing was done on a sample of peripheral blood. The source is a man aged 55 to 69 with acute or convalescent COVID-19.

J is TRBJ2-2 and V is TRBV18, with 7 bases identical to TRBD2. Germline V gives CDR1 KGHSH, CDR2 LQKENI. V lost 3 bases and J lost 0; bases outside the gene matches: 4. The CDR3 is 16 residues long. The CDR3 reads CASSPSSGSNTGELFF. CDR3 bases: TGTGCCAGCTCACCCTCTAGCGGATCGAACACCGGGGAGCTGTTTTTT.

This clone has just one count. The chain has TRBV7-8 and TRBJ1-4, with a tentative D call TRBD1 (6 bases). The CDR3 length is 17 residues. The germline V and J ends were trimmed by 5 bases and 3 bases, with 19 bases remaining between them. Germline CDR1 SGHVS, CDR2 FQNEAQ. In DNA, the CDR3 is TGTGCCAGCAGCCTCCTCCTAGGACAGAGTTCTAATGAAAAACTGTTTTTT. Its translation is CASSLLLGQSSNEKLFF. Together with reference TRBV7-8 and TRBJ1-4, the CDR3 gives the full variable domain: GAGVSQSPRYKVAKRGQDVALRCDPISGHVSLFWYQQALGQGPEFLTYFQNEAQLDKSGLPSDRFFAERPEGSVSTLKIQRTQQEDSAVYLCASSLLLGQSSNEKLFFGSGTQLSVL.

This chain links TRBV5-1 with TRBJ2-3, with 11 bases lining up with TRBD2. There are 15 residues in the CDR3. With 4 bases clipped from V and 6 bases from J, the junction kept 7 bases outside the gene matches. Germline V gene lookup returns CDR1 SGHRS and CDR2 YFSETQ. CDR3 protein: CASSPTSGTVDTQYF. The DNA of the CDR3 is TGCGCCAGCAGCCCGACTAGCGGGACCGTGGATACGCAGTATTTT.

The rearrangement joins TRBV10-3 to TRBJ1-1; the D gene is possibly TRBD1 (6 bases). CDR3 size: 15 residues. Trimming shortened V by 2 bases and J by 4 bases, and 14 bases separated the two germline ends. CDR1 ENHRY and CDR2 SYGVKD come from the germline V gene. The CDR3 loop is CAISEEQGLSTEAFF. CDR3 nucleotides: TGTGCCATCAGTGAGGAACAGGGCCTGAGCACTGAAGCTTTCTTT.

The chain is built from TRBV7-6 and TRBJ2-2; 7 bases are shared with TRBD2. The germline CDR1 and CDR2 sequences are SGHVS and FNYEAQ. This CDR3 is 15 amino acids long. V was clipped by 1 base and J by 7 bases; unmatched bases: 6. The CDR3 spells CASSLEASGNGELFF. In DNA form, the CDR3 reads TGTGCCAGCAGCTTAGAGGCTAGCGGAAACGGGGAGCTGTTTTTT. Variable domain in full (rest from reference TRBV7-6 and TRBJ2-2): GAGVSQSPRYKVTKRGQDVALRCDPISGHVSLYWYRQALGQGPEFLTYFNYEAQQDKSGLPNDRFSAERPEGSISTLTIQRTEQRDSAMYRCASSLEASGNGELFFGEGSRLTVL.

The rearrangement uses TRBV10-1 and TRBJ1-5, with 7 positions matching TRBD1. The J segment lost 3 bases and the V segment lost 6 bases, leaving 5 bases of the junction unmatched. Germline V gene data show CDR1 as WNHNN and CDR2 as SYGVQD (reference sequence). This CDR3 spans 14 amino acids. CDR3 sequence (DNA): TGCGCCAGCAGCGTGACAGGGTTCAATCAGCCCCAGCATTTT. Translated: CASSVTGFNQPQHF.

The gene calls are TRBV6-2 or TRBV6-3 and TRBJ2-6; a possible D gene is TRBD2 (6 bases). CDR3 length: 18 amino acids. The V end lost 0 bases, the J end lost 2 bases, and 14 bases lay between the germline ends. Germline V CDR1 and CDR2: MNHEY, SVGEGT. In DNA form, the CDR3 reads TGTGCCAGCAGTTACTCGATTGCGGGACCTCCTGGGGCCAACGTCCTGACTTTC. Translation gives CASSYSIAGPPGANVLTF.

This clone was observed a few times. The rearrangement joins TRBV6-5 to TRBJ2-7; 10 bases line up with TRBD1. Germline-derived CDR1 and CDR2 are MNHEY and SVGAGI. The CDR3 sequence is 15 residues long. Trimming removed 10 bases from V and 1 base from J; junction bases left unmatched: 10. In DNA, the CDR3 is TGTGCCATCCCGGGACAGGGGCCCCTATCCTACGAGCAGTACTTC. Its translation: CAIPGQGPLSYEQYF.

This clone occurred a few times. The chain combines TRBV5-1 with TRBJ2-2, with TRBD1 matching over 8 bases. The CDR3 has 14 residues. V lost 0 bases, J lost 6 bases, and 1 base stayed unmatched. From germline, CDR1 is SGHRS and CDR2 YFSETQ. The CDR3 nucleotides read TGCGCCAGCAGCTTGGAACAGGGGGCCGGGGAGCTGTTTTTT. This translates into CASSLEQGAGELFF.

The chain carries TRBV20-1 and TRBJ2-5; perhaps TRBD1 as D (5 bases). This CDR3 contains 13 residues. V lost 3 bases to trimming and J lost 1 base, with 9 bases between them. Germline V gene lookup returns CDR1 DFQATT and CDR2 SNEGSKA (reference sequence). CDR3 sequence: CSASLGAQETQYF. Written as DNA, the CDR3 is TGCAGTGCTAGTCTTGGGGCCCAAGAGACCCAGTACTTC.

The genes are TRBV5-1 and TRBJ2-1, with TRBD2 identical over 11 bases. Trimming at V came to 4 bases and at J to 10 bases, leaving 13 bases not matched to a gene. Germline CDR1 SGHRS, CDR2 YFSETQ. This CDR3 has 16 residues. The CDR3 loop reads CASSKGLAARGEEQFF. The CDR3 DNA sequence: TGCGCCAGCAGCAAGGGACTAGCGGCGCGCGGAGAAGAGCAGTTCTTC.

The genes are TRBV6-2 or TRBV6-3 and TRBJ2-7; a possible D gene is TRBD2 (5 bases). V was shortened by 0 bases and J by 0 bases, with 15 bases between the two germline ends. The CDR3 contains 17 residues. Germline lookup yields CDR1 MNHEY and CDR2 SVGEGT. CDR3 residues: CASSYSARRSSSYEQYF. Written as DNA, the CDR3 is TGTGCCAGCAGTTACTCGGCTAGGAGGAGTAGCTCCTACGAGCAGTACTTC.

CDR3 in amino acids: CASRRRANQPQHF. CDR3 sequence (DNA): TGTGCCAGCAGGCGGAGGGCCAATCAGCCCCAGCATTTT. This chain joins TRBV2 and TRBJ1-5; no clear D gene. V lost 6 bases and J 3 bases, leaving 9 bases between the germline ends. CDR3 size: 13 residues. Germline loops: CDR1 SNHLY, CDR2 FYNNEI. Looking up the rest from reference TRBV2 and TRBJ1-5 gives the full variable domain: EPEVTQTPSHQVTQMGQEVILRCVPISNHLYFYWYRQILGQKVEFLVSFYNNEISEKSEIFDDQFSVERPDGSNFTLKIRSTKLEDSAMYFCASRRRANQPQHFGDGTRLSIL.

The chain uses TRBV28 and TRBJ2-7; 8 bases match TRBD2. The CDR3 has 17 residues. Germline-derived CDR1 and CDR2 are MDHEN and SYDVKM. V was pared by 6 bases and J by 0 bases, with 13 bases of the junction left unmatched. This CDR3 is CASSLGGTSHSSYEQYF. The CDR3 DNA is TGTGCCAGCAGCCTCGGGGGGACTAGTCACTCCTCCTACGAGCAGTACTTC. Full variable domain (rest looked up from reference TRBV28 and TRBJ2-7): DVKVTQSSRYLVKRTGEKVFLECVQDMDHENMFWYRQDPGLGLRLIYFSYDVKMKEKGDIPEGYSVSREKKERFSLILESASTNQTSMYLCASSLGGTSHSSYEQYFGPGTRLTVT.

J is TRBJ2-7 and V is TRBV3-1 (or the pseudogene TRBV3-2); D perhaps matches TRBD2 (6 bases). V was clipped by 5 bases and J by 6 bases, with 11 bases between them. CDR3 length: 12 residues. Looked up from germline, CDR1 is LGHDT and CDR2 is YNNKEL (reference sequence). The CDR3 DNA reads TGTGCCAGCAGCTATAGCGGCGGCGAGCAGTACTTC. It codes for CASSYSGGEQYF.

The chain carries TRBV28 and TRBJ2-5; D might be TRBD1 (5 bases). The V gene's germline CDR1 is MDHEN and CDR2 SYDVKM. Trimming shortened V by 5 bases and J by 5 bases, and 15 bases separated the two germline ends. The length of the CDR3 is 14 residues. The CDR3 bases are TGTGCCAGCAGTGCTGCAGGGCGTGAGGAGACCCAGTACTTC. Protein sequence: CASSAAGREETQYF. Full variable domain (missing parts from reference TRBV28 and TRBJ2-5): DVKVTQSSRYLVKRTGEKVFLECVQDMDHENMFWYRQDPGLGLRLIYFSYDVKMKEKGDIPEGYSVSREKKERFSLILESASTNQTSMYLCASSAAGREETQYFGPGTRLLVL.

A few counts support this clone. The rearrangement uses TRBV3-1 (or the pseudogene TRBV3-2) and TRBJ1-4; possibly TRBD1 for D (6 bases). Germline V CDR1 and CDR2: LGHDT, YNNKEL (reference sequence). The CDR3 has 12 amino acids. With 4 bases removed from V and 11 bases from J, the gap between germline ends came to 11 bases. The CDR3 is CASSPHREKLFF. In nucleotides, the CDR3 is TGTGCCAGCAGCCCGCACAGGGAGAAACTGTTTTTT.

As DNA, the CDR3 is TGTGCCAGCAGTGATCCGGGACTGTCGAGGGACGAGCAGTACTTC. Its translation: CASSDPGLSRDEQYF. The chain joins TRBV6-1 to TRBJ2-7; maybe TRBD2 (6 bases). Between the trimmed V and J ends, which lost 3 bases and 5 bases, there was a span of 17 bases. This CDR3 spans 15 amino acids. Germline values: CDR1 MNHNS, CDR2 SASEGT.

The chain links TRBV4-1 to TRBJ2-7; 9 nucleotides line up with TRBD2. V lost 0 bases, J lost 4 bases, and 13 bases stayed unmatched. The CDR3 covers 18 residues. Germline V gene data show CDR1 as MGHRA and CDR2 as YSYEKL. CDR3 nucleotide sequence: TGCGCCAGCAGCCAAGAAGGGATTAGCGGGAGTTTGAGGTACGAGCAGTACTTC. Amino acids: CASSQEGISGSLRYEQYF.

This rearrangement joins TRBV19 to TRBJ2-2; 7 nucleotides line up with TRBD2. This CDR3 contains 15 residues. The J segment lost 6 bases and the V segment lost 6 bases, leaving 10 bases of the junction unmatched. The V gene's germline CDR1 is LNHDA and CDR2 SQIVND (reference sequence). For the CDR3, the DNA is TGTGCCAGTAGGGGTTGGCGGGAGTGGCCCGGGGAGCTGTTTTTT. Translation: CASRGWREWPGELFF.

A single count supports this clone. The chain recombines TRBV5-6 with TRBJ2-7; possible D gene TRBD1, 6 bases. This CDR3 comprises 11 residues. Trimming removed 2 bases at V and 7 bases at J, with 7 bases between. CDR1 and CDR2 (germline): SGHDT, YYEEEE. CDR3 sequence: CASSFGQEQYF. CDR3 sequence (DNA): TGTGCCAGCAGCTTTGGACAGGAGCAGTACTTC.

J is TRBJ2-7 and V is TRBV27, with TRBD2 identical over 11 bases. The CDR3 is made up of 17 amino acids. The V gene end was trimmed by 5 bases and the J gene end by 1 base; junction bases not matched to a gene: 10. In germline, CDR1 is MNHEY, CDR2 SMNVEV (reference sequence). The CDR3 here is CASSELAGVGGSYEQYF. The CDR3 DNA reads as TGTGCCAGCAGTGAACTAGCGGGAGTTGGAGGATCCTACGAGCAGTACTTC.